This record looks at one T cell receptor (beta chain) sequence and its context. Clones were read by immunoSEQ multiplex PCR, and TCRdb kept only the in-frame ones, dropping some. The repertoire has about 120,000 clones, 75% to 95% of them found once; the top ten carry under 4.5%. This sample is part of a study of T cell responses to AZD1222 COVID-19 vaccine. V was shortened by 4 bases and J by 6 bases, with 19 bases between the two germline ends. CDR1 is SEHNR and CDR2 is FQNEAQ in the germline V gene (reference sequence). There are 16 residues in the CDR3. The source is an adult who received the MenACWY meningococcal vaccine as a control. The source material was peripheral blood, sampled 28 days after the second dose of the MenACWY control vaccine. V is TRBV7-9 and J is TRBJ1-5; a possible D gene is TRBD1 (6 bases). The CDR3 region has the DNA TGTGCCAGCAGCTCTTCTAACCGGGACATCGGTCAGCCCCAGCATTTT. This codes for CASSSSNRDIGQPQHF.